This is a list of T cell receptor beta chains from one sample in a study of blood T cell repertoires in COVID-19. Generated by immunoSEQ multiplex PCR, the TCRdb table keeps only in-frame clones and is missing some. The sample has approximately 210,000 clones; just over 90% are singletons. Specimen: peripheral blood. The receptors were sampled from a man aged 30 to 45 with acute or convalescent COVID-19. CDR3s include the opening cysteine and the closing phenylalanine or tryptophan. Fields, in order: J gene, D gene, clone size, V gene, CDR3 protein, CDR3 DNA. A D gene is named only where the DNA matches it firmly. The size of a clone is reported for some rows only, either as once, few or many, or as a class for expanded clones.

J gene: TRBJ2-5; D gene: -; clone size: once; V gene: TRBV7-2; CDR3 protein: CASSLALRAETQYF; CDR3 DNA: TGTGCCAGCAGCTTAGCGCTGAGGGCGGAGACCCAGTACTTC
J gene: TRBJ2-3; D gene: TRBD2; clone size: -; V gene: TRBV24-1; CDR3 protein: CATSDPGLAGAADTQYF; CDR3 DNA: TGTGCCACCAGTGACCCCGGACTAGCGGGAGCAGCAGATACGCAGTATTTT
J gene: TRBJ2-2; D gene: -; clone size: -; V gene: TRBV24-1; CDR3 protein: CATSDREATGELFF; CDR3 DNA: TGTGCCACCAGTGACCGCGAGGCGACCGGGGAGCTGTTTTTT
J gene: TRBJ2-5; D gene: TRBD2; clone size: -; V gene: TRBV11-2; CDR3 protein: CASSGGGGTQETQYF; CDR3 DNA: TGTGCCAGCAGCGGGGGGGGAGGAACTCAAGAGACCCAGTACTTC
J gene: TRBJ1-2; D gene: -; clone size: -; V gene: TRBV7-2; CDR3 protein: CASSLTDSNYGYTF; CDR3 DNA: TGTGCCAGCAGCCTGACAGATTCTAACTATGGCTACACCTTC
J gene: TRBJ1-1; D gene: -; clone size: -; V gene: TRBV12-3/TRBV12-4; CDR3 protein: CASSLFRAAEAFF; CDR3 DNA: TGTGCCAGCAGTTTGTTCAGGGCTGCTGAAGCTTTCTTT
J gene: TRBJ2-3; D gene: TRBD2; clone size: -; V gene: TRBV19; CDR3 protein: CASSIRLAGAPSTDTQYF; CDR3 DNA: TGTGCCAGTAGTATCCGACTAGCGGGAGCCCCCAGCACAGATACGCAGTATTTT
J gene: TRBJ1-6; D gene: -; clone size: once; V gene: TRBV4-2; CDR3 protein: CASSQIKGRQLRSSYNSPLHF; CDR3 DNA: TGTGCCAGCAGCCAAATAAAAGGAAGGCAGCTAAGGAGCTCCTATAATTCACCCCTCCACTTT
J gene: TRBJ2-7; D gene: TRBD1; clone size: -; V gene: TRBV27; CDR3 protein: CASSLEGQGVYEQYF; CDR3 DNA: TGTGCCAGCAGTTTAGAGGGGCAGGGGGTGTACGAGCAGTACTTC
J gene: TRBJ1-5; D gene: TRBD1; clone size: -; V gene: TRBV28; CDR3 protein: CASSLGGTGVLIQPQHF; CDR3 DNA: TGTGCCAGCAGTTTAGGGGGGACAGGTGTCCTGATCCAGCCCCAGCATTTT
J gene: TRBJ1-5; D gene: -; clone size: -; V gene: TRBV19; CDR3 protein: CASSTYRAGNQPQHF; CDR3 DNA: TGTGCCAGTAGTACGTACAGGGCCGGCAATCAGCCCCAGCATTTT
J gene: TRBJ2-1; D gene: TRBD2; clone size: -; V gene: TRBV27; CDR3 protein: CASSLSASGLNEQFF; CDR3 DNA: TGTGCCAGCAGTTTATCCGCTAGCGGGCTGAATGAGCAGTTCTTC
J gene: TRBJ2-5; D gene: -; clone size: -; V gene: TRBV12-3/TRBV12-4; CDR3 protein: CASRPGGETQYF; CDR3 DNA: TGTGCCAGCAGACCCGGGGGAGAGACCCAGTACTTC
J gene: TRBJ2-7; D gene: -; clone size: -; V gene: TRBV6-1; CDR3 protein: CASSEGGFPLHEQYF; CDR3 DNA: TGTGCCAGCAGTGAGGGAGGATTCCCTCTCCACGAGCAGTACTTC
J gene: TRBJ2-4; D gene: TRBD2; clone size: -; V gene: TRBV9; CDR3 protein: CASSPGAGGLNIQYF; CDR3 DNA: TGTGCCAGCAGCCCCGGGGCGGGGGGGCTCAACATTCAGTACTTC
J gene: TRBJ2-7; D gene: TRBD2; clone size: -; V gene: TRBV5-6; CDR3 protein: CASSLLAGNYEQYF; CDR3 DNA: TGTGCCAGCAGCTTACTAGCGGGGAACTACGAGCAGTACTTC
J gene: TRBJ1-1; D gene: -; clone size: few; V gene: TRBV4-1; CDR3 protein: CASSSLTDEAFF; CDR3 DNA: TGCGCCAGCAGCTCCTTGACTGATGAAGCTTTCTTT
J gene: TRBJ1-2; D gene: -; clone size: -; V gene: TRBV28; CDR3 protein: CATAQVGQAGFYGYTF; CDR3 DNA: TGTGCCACGGCACAGGTCGGGCAGGCCGGATTCTATGGCTACACCTTC
J gene: TRBJ2-5; D gene: TRBD2; clone size: once; V gene: TRBV5-5; CDR3 protein: CASSSYSGGETQYF; CDR3 DNA: TGTGCCAGCAGTTCCTATAGCGGGGGAGAGACCCAGTACTTC
J gene: TRBJ1-2; D gene: -; clone size: -; V gene: TRBV11-2; CDR3 protein: CASSLDRDGYTF; CDR3 DNA: TGTGCCAGCAGCTTAGACAGGGATGGCTACACCTTC
J gene: TRBJ1-6; D gene: -; clone size: -; V gene: TRBV9; CDR3 protein: CASSKWQEFNSPLHF; CDR3 DNA: TGTGCCAGCAGCAAATGGCAGGAATTTAATTCACCCCTCCACTTT
J gene: TRBJ1-6; D gene: -; clone size: -; V gene: TRBV9; CDR3 protein: CASSPSRTANSPLHF; CDR3 DNA: TGTGCCAGCAGCCCAAGTCGAACTGCAAATTCACCCCTCCACTTT
J gene: TRBJ2-3; D gene: TRBD2; clone size: -; V gene: TRBV5-1; CDR3 protein: CASSRLAGGRADTQYF; CDR3 DNA: TGCGCCAGCAGTCGCCTAGCGGGAGGTCGTGCAGATACGCAGTATTTT
J gene: TRBJ2-1; D gene: TRBD2; clone size: -; V gene: TRBV5-8; CDR3 protein: CASSLVLAGDNEQFF; CDR3 DNA: TGTGCCAGCAGCTTAGTCCTAGCGGGAGACAATGAGCAGTTCTTC
J gene: TRBJ1-4; D gene: -; clone size: -; V gene: TRBV19; CDR3 protein: CASSHQRFPTNEKLFF; CDR3 DNA: TGTGCCAGTAGTCACCAGCGTTTTCCGACTAATGAAAAACTGTTTTTT
J gene: TRBJ2-2; D gene: -; clone size: -; V gene: TRBV9; CDR3 protein: CASSVDRSNTGELFF; CDR3 DNA: TGTGCCAGCAGCGTCGACAGATCGAACACCGGGGAGCTGTTTTTT
J gene: TRBJ1-2; D gene: -; clone size: -; V gene: TRBV19; CDR3 protein: CASSPRVRDYGYTF; CDR3 DNA: TGTGCCAGTAGCCCCCGGGTGAGGGACTATGGCTACACCTTC
J gene: TRBJ2-7; D gene: TRBD1; clone size: -; V gene: TRBV4-1; CDR3 protein: CASSLTGQGTYEQYF; CDR3 DNA: TGCGCCAGCAGCCTCACGGGACAGGGAACCTACGAGCAGTACTTC
J gene: TRBJ1-3; D gene: -; clone size: -; V gene: TRBV9; CDR3 protein: CASSVDGISGNTIYF; CDR3 DNA: TGTGCCAGCAGCGTAGACGGGATCTCTGGAAACACCATATATTTT
J gene: TRBJ2-4; D gene: TRBD2; clone size: -; V gene: TRBV5-3; CDR3 protein: CARSLVAGGPNDIQYF; CDR3 DNA: TGTGCCAGAAGCTTGGTAGCGGGAGGGCCTAACGACATTCAGTACTTC
J gene: TRBJ2-1; D gene: -; clone size: -; V gene: TRBV19; CDR3 protein: CASSPGRRGYNEQFF; CDR3 DNA: TGTGCCAGTAGCCCAGGACGCAGAGGGTACAATGAGCAGTTCTTC
J gene: TRBJ1-3; D gene: -; clone size: -; V gene: TRBV28; CDR3 protein: CASSLQVSGGNTIYF; CDR3 DNA: TGTGCCAGCAGTCTACAGGTTTCGGGTGGAAACACCATATATTTT
J gene: TRBJ2-1; D gene: -; clone size: -; V gene: TRBV5-8; CDR3 protein: CASSLGPGLSSYNEQFF; CDR3 DNA: TGTGCCAGCAGCTTGGGTCCGGGTCTGAGCTCCTACAATGAGCAGTTCTTC